This TCR beta chain was obtained from a study of follicular helper T cells after annual influenza vaccination. Overall study findings and caveats: Only roughly 10-23% of analyzed cells yielded productive TCRB sequences.

The time point: 2014-2015 season, 7 days after vaccination. This clone was seen just once. The antigen is unknown. Using immunoSEQ multiplex PCR, the repertoire was profiled, and TCRdb retains in-frame clones only, with some absent. The sample lists about 10,000 clones; about 80% were seen once. This TCR derives from an adult who received the influenza vaccine. The source was CXCR5- memory CD4+ T cells sorted from blood, collected 7 days after influenza vaccination.

The CDR3, as DNA: TGTGCCAGCTCACCAGCCCAGGGGAACATTCAGTACTTC. Translating gives CASSPAQGNIQYF. This chain uses TRBV18 with TRBJ2-4; maybe TRBD1 (6 bases). Germline V gene lookup returns CDR1 KGHSH and CDR2 LQKENI. This CDR3 region has 13 residues. Deletions cut 2 bases from V and 7 bases from J, with 9 bases between.